The rows below give T cell receptor beta chains drawn from one sample of a study of cytomegalovirus exposure and HLA in healthy donors. The assay was immunoSEQ multiplex PCR, and TCRdb's table has in-frame clones only and misses some. This table holds around 75,000 clones, approximately 78% found once. Specimen: PBMCs. The origin of the receptors is a middle-aged man in good health and CMV-seronegative. Each CDR3 is given with its conserved first and last residue. D genes are given only for firm matches. Part of the rows lack a size; the others show once, few, many or a class for expanded clones.

D: NA
J: TRBJ2-3
size: NA
length: 12
V: TRBV11-1
CDR3: CASSPGTDTQYF
DNA: TGTGCCAGCAGCCCAGGTACAGATACGCAGTATTTT

D: NA
J: TRBJ1-5
size: NA
length: 16
V: TRBV7-3
CDR3: CASSLTVRDRSKPQHF
DNA: TGTGCCAGCAGCTTAACCGTCAGAGACAGGAGTAAGCCCCAGCATTTT

D: TRBD1
J: TRBJ1-4
size: NA
length: 13
V: TRBV10-1
CDR3: CASSSQGGEKLFF
DNA: TGCGCCAGCAGTTCTCAGGGGGGCGAAAAACTGTTTTTT

D: NA
J: TRBJ2-7
size: NA
length: 15
V: TRBV4-3
CDR3: CASSQDHDNSDEQYF
DNA: TGCGCCAGCAGCCAAGATCACGACAATAGCGACGAGCAGTACTTC

D: NA
J: TRBJ2-3
size: NA
length: 15
V: TRBV9
CDR3: CASSVGQGLTDTQYF
DNA: TGTGCCAGCAGCGTAGGGCAGGGGTTGACAGATACGCAGTATTTT

D: TRBD2
J: TRBJ2-1
size: NA
length: 18
V: TRBV4-2
CDR3: CASSQERTSGGSYNEQFF
DNA: TGTGCCAGCAGCCAAGAACGGACTAGCGGGGGGTCCTACAATGAGCAGTTCTTC

D: TRBD2
J: TRBJ2-5
size: NA
length: 14
V: TRBV9
CDR3: CASSVSSGQETQYF
DNA: TGTGCCAGCAGCGTCTCTAGCGGCCAAGAGACCCAGTACTTC

D: TRBD2
J: TRBJ2-5
size: once
length: 16
V: TRBV4-2
CDR3: CASSPSSGGEGETQYF
DNA: TGTGCCAGCAGCCCTTCTAGCGGGGGGGAAGGGGAGACCCAGTACTTC

D: NA
J: TRBJ1-5
size: NA
length: 15
V: TRBV18
CDR3: CASSPPSEGNQPQHF
DNA: TGTGCCAGCTCACCACCCAGTGAGGGCAATCAGCCCCAGCATTTT

D: TRBD1
J: TRBJ2-2
size: NA
length: 16
V: TRBV5-1
CDR3: CASSKRTGGDTGELFF
DNA: TGCGCCAGCAGCAAGCGGACAGGGGGTGACACCGGGGAGCTGTTTTTT

D: TRBD1
J: TRBJ1-1
size: NA
length: 14
V: TRBV6-5
CDR3: CASRAQDRGTEAFF
DNA: TGTGCCAGCAGAGCTCAAGACAGGGGCACTGAAGCTTTCTTT

D: TRBD2
J: TRBJ2-5
size: NA
length: 15
V: TRBV7-3
CDR3: CASSLRLAGQETQYF
DNA: TGTGCCAGCAGCTTAAGGCTAGCGGGGCAAGAGACCCAGTACTTC

D: TRBD1
J: TRBJ2-1
size: few
length: 15
V: TRBV5-8
CDR3: CASTLAGTGLGEQFF
DNA: TGTGCCAGCACCCTCGCCGGGACAGGGTTAGGTGAGCAGTTCTTC

D: NA
J: TRBJ2-5
size: once
length: 15
V: TRBV5-8
CDR3: CASSLPERNQETQYF
DNA: TGTGCCAGCAGCCTCCCCGAGCGGAATCAAGAGACCCAGTACTTC

D: NA
J: TRBJ1-4
size: NA
length: 14
V: TRBV7-2
CDR3: CASTYVATNEKLFF
DNA: TGTGCCAGCACCTACGTGGCAACTAATGAAAAACTGTTTTTT

D: NA
J: TRBJ1-2
size: NA
length: 14
V: TRBV29-1
CDR3: CSVEAVGLNYGYPF
DNA: TGCAGCGTTGAAGCGGTGGGGCTTAACTATGGCTACCCCTTC

D: TRBD1
J: TRBJ2-7
size: NA
length: 13
V: TRBV19
CDR3: CASSYRGPYEQYF
DNA: TGTGCCAGTAGTTACAGGGGACCCTACGAGCAGTACTTC

D: TRBD2
J: TRBJ2-7
size: NA
length: 16
V: TRBV9
CDR3: CASSPTGGGTSYEQYF
DNA: TGTGCCAGCAGCCCCACCGGCGGGGGGACCTCCTACGAGCAGTACTTC

D: NA
J: TRBJ2-1
size: few
length: 18
V: TRBV28
CDR3: CASSFSVGLGTSYNEQFF
DNA: TGTGCCAGCAGTTTCTCTGTAGGACTGGGGACATCCTACAATGAGCAGTTCTTC

D: TRBD1
J: TRBJ1-5
size: once
length: 14
V: TRBV18
CDR3: CASSRGTGNQPQHF
DNA: TGTGCCAGCTCACGCGGGACAGGGAATCAGCCCCAGCATTTT

D: NA
J: TRBJ2-2
size: NA
length: 13
V: TRBV5-1
CDR3: CASSPQGTGELFF
DNA: TGCGCCAGCAGCCCCCAGGGCACCGGGGAGCTGTTTTTT

D: NA
J: TRBJ1-2
size: once
length: 12
V: TRBV27
CDR3: CASSFTGGGYTF
DNA: TGTGCCAGCAGTTTCACAGGCGGCGGCTACACCTTC

D: TRBD2
J: TRBJ2-2
size: NA
length: 16
V: TRBV7-3
CDR3: CASSLIAGGNTGELFF
DNA: TGTGCCAGCAGCCTCATAGCGGGGGGGAACACCGGGGAGCTGTTTTTT

D: TRBD2
J: TRBJ2-4
size: NA
length: 18
V: TRBV7-3
CDR3: CASSTTSGGAFVKNIQYF
DNA: TGTGCCAGCAGCACGACTAGCGGGGGGGCCTTTGTCAAAAACATTCAGTACTTC

D: NA
J: TRBJ1-5
size: NA
length: 14
V: TRBV7-9
CDR3: CASSPPELYQPQHF
DNA: TGTGCCAGCAGCCCCCCGGAGTTATATCAGCCCCAGCATTTT

D: NA
J: TRBJ1-5
size: NA
length: 13
V: TRBV6-5
CDR3: CASSYDNNQPQHF
DNA: TGTGCCAGCAGTTACGACAACAATCAGCCCCAGCATTTT

D: NA
J: TRBJ1-1
size: NA
length: 13
V: TRBV6-6
CDR3: CASRPQANTEAFF
DNA: TGTGCCAGCAGGCCCCAGGCCAACACTGAAGCTTTCTTT

D: TRBD1
J: TRBJ1-2
size: NA
length: 14
V: TRBV28
CDR3: CATDGQGPYYGYTF
DNA: TGTGCCACCGACGGACAGGGCCCTTACTATGGCTACACCTTC

D: NA
J: TRBJ1-1
size: NA
length: 14
V: TRBV7-8
CDR3: CASSVRTVGTEAFF
DNA: TGTGCCAGCAGCGTCCGGACAGTAGGTACTGAAGCTTTCTTT

D: NA
J: TRBJ2-4
size: NA
length: 11
V: TRBV20-1
CDR3: CSARPGDIQYF
DNA: TGCAGTGCGCGCCCAGGGGACATTCAGTACTTC

D: NA
J: TRBJ1-2
size: NA
length: 12
V: TRBV29-1
CDR3: CSSEASNYGYTF
DNA: TGCAGCTCTGAGGCTTCTAACTATGGCTACACCTTC

D: NA
J: TRBJ1-5
size: few
length: 13
V: TRBV6-6
CDR3: CASSYNRDQPQHF
DNA: TGTGCCAGCAGTTACAATAGAGATCAGCCCCAGCATTTT

D: TRBD1
J: TRBJ2-1
size: NA
length: 14
V: TRBV28
CDR3: CASSSRTGIDEQFF
DNA: TGTGCCAGCAGTTCGAGGACAGGGATCGATGAGCAGTTCTTC

D: TRBD1
J: TRBJ1-2
size: NA
length: 14
V: TRBV7-9
CDR3: CASSSGQGADGYTF
DNA: TGTGCCAGCAGCTCAGGACAGGGGGCAGATGGCTACACCTTC